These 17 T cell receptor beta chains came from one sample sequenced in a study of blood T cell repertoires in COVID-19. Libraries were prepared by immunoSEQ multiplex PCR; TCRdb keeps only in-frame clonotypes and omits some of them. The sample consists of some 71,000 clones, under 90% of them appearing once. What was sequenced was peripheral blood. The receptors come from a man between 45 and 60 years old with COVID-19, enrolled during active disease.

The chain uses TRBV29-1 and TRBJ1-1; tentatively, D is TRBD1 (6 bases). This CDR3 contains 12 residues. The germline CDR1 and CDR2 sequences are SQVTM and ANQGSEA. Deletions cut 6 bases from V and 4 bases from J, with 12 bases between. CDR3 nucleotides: TGCAGCGTACAGGGTTTTGTCACTGAAGCTTTCTTT. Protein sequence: CSVQGFVTEAFF. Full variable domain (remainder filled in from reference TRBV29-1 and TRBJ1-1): SAVISQKPSRDICQRGTSLTIQCQVDSQVTMMFWYRQQPGQSLTLIATANQGSEATYESGFVIDKFPISRPNLTFSTLTVSNMSPEDSSIYLCSVQGFVTEAFFGQGTRLTVV.

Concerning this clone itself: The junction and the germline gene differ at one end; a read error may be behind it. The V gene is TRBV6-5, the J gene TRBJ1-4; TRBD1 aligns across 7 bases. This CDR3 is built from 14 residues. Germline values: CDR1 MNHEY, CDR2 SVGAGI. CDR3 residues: CASSYSTGTEILFF. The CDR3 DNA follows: TGTGCCAGCAGTTACTCGACAGGGACCGAAATACTGTTTTTT.

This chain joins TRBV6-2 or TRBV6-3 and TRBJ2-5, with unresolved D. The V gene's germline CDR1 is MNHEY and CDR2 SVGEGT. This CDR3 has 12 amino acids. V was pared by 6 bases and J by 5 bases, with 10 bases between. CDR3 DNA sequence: TGTGCCAGCAGCCCACCCAGGGAGACCCAGTACTTC. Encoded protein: CASSPPRETQYF.

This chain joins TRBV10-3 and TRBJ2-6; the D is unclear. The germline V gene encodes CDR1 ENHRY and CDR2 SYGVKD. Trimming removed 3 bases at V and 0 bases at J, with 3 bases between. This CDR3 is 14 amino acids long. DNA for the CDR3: TGTGCCATCAGTGACAGCTCTGGGGCCAACGTCCTGACTTTC. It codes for CAISDSSGANVLTF.

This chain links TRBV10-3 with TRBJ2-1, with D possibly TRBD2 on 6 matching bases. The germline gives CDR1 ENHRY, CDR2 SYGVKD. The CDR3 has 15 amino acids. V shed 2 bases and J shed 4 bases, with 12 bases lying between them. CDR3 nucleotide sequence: TGTGCCATCAGTGAGACCGGGACTGATTACAATGAGCAGTTCTTC. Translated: CAISETGTDYNEQFF.

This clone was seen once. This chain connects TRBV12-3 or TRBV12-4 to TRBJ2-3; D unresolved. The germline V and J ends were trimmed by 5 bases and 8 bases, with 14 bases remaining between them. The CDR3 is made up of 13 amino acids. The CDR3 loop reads CASSPGPAATQYF. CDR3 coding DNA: TGTGCCAGCAGTCCTGGGCCCGCAGCTACGCAGTATTTT.

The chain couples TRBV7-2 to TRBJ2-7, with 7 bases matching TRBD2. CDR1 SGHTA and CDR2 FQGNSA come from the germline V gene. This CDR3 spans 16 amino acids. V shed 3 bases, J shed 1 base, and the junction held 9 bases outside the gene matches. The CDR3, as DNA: TGTGCCAGCAGCTTTGGGGGGGGGTTATCTTCCTACGAGCAGTACTTC. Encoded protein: CASSFGGGLSSYEQYF.

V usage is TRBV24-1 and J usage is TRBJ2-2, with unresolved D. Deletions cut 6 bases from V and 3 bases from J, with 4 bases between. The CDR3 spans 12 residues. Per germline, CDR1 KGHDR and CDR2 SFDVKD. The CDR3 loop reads CATSSYTGELFF. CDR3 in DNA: TGTGCCACCAGTTCGTACACCGGGGAGCTGTTTTTT.

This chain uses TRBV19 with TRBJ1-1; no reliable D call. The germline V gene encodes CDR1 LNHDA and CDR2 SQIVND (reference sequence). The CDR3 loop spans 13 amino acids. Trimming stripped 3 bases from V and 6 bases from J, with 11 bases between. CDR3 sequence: CASSMRRESEAFF. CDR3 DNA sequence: TGTGCCAGTAGTATGAGGAGAGAGTCTGAAGCTTTCTTT.

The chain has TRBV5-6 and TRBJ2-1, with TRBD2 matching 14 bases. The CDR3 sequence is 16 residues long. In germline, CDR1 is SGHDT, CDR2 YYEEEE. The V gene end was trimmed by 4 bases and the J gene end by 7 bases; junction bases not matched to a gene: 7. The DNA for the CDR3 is TGTGCCAGCAGCCCGAAAGGACTAGCGGGGGGAAATGAGCAGTTCTTC. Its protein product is CASSPKGLAGGNEQFF.

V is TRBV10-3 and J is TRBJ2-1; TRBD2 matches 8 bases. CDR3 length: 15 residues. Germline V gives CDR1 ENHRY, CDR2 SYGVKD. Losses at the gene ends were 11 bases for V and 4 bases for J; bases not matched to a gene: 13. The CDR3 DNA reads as TGTGCCTCCCTAGGGGCTAGCGGGTCTTACAATGAGCAGTTCTTC. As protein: CASLGASGSYNEQFF.

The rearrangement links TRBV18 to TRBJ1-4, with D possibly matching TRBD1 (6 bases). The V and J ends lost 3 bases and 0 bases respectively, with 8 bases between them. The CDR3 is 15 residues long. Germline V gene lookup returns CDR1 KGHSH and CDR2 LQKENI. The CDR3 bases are TGTGCCAGCTCACCTAGGACAGCAACTAATGAAAAACTGTTTTTT. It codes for CASSPRTATNEKLFF.

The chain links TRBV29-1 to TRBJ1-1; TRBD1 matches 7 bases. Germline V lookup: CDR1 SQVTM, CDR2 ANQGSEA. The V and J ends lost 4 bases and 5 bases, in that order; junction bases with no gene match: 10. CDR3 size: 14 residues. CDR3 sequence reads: CSVGPGRGNTEAFF. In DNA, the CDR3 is TGCAGCGTTGGGCCGGGCAGGGGGAATACTGAAGCTTTCTTT.

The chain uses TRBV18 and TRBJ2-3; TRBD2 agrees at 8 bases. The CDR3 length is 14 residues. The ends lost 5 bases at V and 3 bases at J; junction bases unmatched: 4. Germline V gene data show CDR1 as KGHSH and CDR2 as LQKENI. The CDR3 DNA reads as TGTGCCAGCTCAGACGGGGGGGCGACAGATACGCAGTATTTT. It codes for CASSDGGATDTQYF.

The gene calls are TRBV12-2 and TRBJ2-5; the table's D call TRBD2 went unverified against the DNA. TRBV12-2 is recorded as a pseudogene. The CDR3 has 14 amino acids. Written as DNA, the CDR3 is TGTGCAAGTCGCTGTACTAGCGGGGAGGAGACCCAGTACTTC. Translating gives CASRCTSGEETQYF.

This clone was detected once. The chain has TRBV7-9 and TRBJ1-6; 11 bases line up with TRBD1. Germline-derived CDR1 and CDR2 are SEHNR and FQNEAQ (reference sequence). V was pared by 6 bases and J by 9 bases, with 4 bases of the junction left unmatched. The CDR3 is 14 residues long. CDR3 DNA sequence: TGTGCCAGCAGTACCGGGACAGGGGGTTCACCCCTCCACTTT. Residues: CASSTGTGGSPLHF.

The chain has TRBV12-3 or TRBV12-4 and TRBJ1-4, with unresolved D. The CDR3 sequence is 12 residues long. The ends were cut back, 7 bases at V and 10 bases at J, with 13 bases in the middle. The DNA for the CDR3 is TGTGCCAGCACCACCCTATATCGAAAACTGTTTTTT. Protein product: CASTTLYRKLFF.